The next 9 T cell receptor beta chains were all read from a single sample in a study of neurological immune-mediated disorders (dated by TCRdb to the late 2010s). Library preparation used 5' RACE. This sample was sequenced with an Illumina HiSeq 2500. Through fastp at Q25 and MiXCR, TCRdb rebuilt clones from the public reads, retaining in-frame beta chains. Each record represents a unique CDR3 protein, reported with the most common genes and DNA among its rows. This sample holds just over 50,000 distinct CDR3 sequences; about 3.5% were observed only once. 5.9% of the sample rests with the top ten. Sample: PBMCs. The receptors originated from a middle-aged man with multiple sclerosis.

This clonotype was seen repeatedly, ten times or more. The chain uses TRBV3-1 and TRBJ2-5; 9 bases match TRBD1. Germline CDR1 LGHDT, CDR2 YNNKEL (reference sequence). The CDR3 runs 13 residues. V shed 10 bases, J shed 1 base, and the junction held 4 bases outside the gene matches. CDR3 nucleotides: TGTGCCACCGCGACAGGGGGCCAAGAGACCCAGTACTTC. It specifies CATATGGQETQYF.

This clonotype was seen repeatedly, ten times or more. The chain is built from TRBV20-1 and TRBJ1-1; tentatively, D is TRBD1 (5 bases). The V gene lost 5 bases and the J gene lost 1 base, with 11 bases spanning the gap. The germline gives CDR1 DFQATT, CDR2 SNEGSKA (reference sequence). The CDR3 consists of 13 residues. In DNA form, the CDR3 reads TGCAGTGCTGGGGGGACGGGGAACACTGAAGCTTTCTTT. Its protein product is CSAGGTGNTEAFF.

This clonotype was seen many times. V and J are TRBV9 and TRBJ1-1, with 7 bases lining up with TRBD1. Germline loops: CDR1 SGDLS, CDR2 YYNGEE. CDR3 size: 15 residues. The junction had 4 bases not matched to a gene; V was cut back by 2 bases and J by 0 bases. CDR3 region: CASSVQTGMNTEAFF. The CDR3 DNA follows: TGTGCCAGCAGCGTCCAGACAGGGATGAACACTGAAGCTTTCTTT.

This clonotype was recorded at least ten times. V gene TRBV12-3 or TRBV12-4 combines with J gene TRBJ1-5, with 9 bases lining up with TRBD1. Losses at the gene ends were 5 bases for V and 6 bases for J; bases not matched to a gene: 8. The CDR3 sequence is 15 residues long. This CDR3 is CASSPRDRVGQPQHF. The CDR3 region has the DNA TGTGCCAGCAGTCCCCGGGACAGGGTAGGTCAGCCCCAGCATTTT.

The table lists this clonotype with many counts. The chain joins TRBV5-1 to TRBJ2-5; 9 bases are shared with TRBD2. J was trimmed by 4 bases and V by 0 bases; bases with no gene match: 4. The CDR3 has 15 residues. The germline gives CDR1 SGHRS, CDR2 YFSETQ. The CDR3 spells CASSLGGGARETQYF. In nucleotides, the CDR3 is TGCGCCAGCAGCTTGGGCGGGGGGGCCAGAGAGACCCAGTACTTC.

This clonotype was counted many times. The chain joins TRBV7-2 to TRBJ2-1; 8 bases line up with TRBD2. V lost 3 bases and J lost 5; bases outside the gene matches: 3. The germline CDR1 and CDR2 sequences are SGHTA and FQGNSA. The CDR3 has 14 amino acids. The DNA for the CDR3 is TGTGCCAGCAGCTTGGGACTAGTGAACAATGAGCAGTTCTTC. Amino acid sequence: CASSLGLVNNEQFF.

This clonotype was recorded many times. The CDR3 DNA sequence: TGTGCCAGCAGTTTAGCACAGGGCTATAATCAGCCCCAGCATTTT. Translated, it gives CASSLAQGYNQPQHF. V usage is TRBV28 and J usage is TRBJ1-5; D perhaps matches TRBD1 (6 bases). The CDR3 is made up of 15 amino acids. Trimming took off 2 bases at V and 4 bases at J, with 12 bases between the two ends. Per germline, CDR1 MDHEN and CDR2 SYDVKM.

This clonotype appeared many times. The V call is TRBV6-5, the J call TRBJ1-2, with TRBD1 matching over 10 bases. This CDR3 comprises 14 residues. The V segment lost 1 base and the J segment 9 bases; nucleotides outside the gene matches: 5. CDR1 and CDR2 from the germline V gene are MNHEY and SVGAGI. The CDR3 nucleotides are TGTGCCAGCAGTTACTACCGGGACAGGGGTCGCTACACCTTC. Encoded protein: CASSYYRDRGRYTF.

This clonotype has at least ten counts. The chain couples TRBV29-1 to TRBJ2-2; 7 bases are a match to TRBD2. The ends lost 3 bases at V and 4 bases at J; junction bases unmatched: 11. The CDR3 totals 16 residues. CDR1 is SQVTM, CDR2 ANQGSEA, per germline. The CDR3 region has the DNA TGCAGCGTTGACGGCCCAACTAGCGCGAGCACCGGGGAGCTGTTTTTT. It codes for CSVDGPTSASTGELFF.